The 30 T cell receptor beta chains below were found in one sample sequenced in a study of CD8 T cells in ankylosing spondylitis. TCRdb passed the 5' RACE reads through MiXCR, listing each CDR3 protein once. The repertoire has around 230,000 distinct CDR3 sequences, less than 9.5% of them found once; the top ten carry approximately 4.8%. Sequences were obtained from blood, either unsorted or a sorted T cell fraction (not recorded which). These receptors were obtained from a female donor with ankylosing spondylitis or in good health (not recorded which).

This clonotype appeared many times. The CDR3 region has the DNA TGTGCCAGCAGTGACAGGGAGACAGATACGCAGTATTTT. As protein: CASSDRETDTQYF. The chain combines TRBV6-1 with TRBJ2-3; D may correspond to TRBD1 or TRBD2 (5 bases each). This CDR3 has 13 residues. V dropped 3 bases and J dropped 3 bases, with 7 bases sitting between them. Germline V gives CDR1 MNHNS, CDR2 SASEGT.

Many counts were recorded for this clonotype. The chain combines TRBV15 with TRBJ2-3; possibly TRBD2 for D (6 bases). V dropped 5 bases and J dropped 1 base, with 16 bases sitting between them. In germline, CDR1 is LNHNV, CDR2 YYDKDF (reference sequence). The CDR3 runs 16 residues. In nucleotides, the CDR3 is TGTGCCACCAGCCGCCGTGGGGGGTCGGGCACAGATACGCAGTATTTT. Protein sequence: CATSRRGGSGTDTQYF. Looking up the rest from reference TRBV15 and TRBJ2-3 gives the full variable domain: DAMVIQNPRYQVTQFGKPVTLSCSQTLNHNVMYWYQQKSSQAPKLLFHYYDKDFNNEADTPDNFQSRRPNTSFCFLDIRSPGLGDTAMYLCATSRRGGSGTDTQYFGPGTRLTVL.

A few counts support this clonotype. The chain has TRBV7-2 and TRBJ1-1; the D gene is possibly TRBD1 (5 bases). Germline assignment: CDR1 SGHTA and CDR2 FQGNSA. The CDR3 extends over 15 amino acids. Trimming stripped 4 bases from V and 2 bases from J, with 14 bases between. The CDR3 protein is CASSSRDGGNTEAFF. The CDR3 coding sequence is TGTGCCAGCAGCTCCCGCGACGGGGGAAACACTGAAGCTTTCTTT.

This clonotype was found many times. The genes are TRBV4-3 and TRBJ2-5; 11 bases match TRBD2. The trim removed 5 bases at V and 5 bases at J, leaving 4 bases unmatched. The CDR3 loop spans 14 amino acids. Germline CDR1 is LGHNA and CDR2 is YSLEER. The CDR3 protein is CASSSRLAGETQYF. The CDR3 region has the DNA TGCGCCAGCAGCTCGCGACTAGCGGGGGAGACCCAGTACTTC.

The sample holds many counts of this clonotype. The rearrangement joins TRBV10-2 to TRBJ2-7; 9 bases map to TRBD2. The trim removed 7 bases at V and 2 bases at J, leaving 9 bases unmatched. CDR1 is WSHSY and CDR2 is SAAADI in the germline V gene. The CDR3 sequence is 15 residues long. The CDR3 bases are TGCGCCAGCACCCCCGGACTAGCGCCCGCCTACGAGCAGTACTTC. Protein product: CASTPGLAPAYEQYF.

This clonotype was detected a few times. V gene TRBV20-1 combines with J gene TRBJ2-1; 7 nucleotides line up with TRBD2. The germline V gene has CDR1 DFQATT and CDR2 SNEGSKA (reference sequence). CDR3 length: 13 residues. The V and J ends lost 2 bases and 6 bases, in that order; junction bases with no gene match: 4. Here the CDR3 DNA reads TGCAGTGCTAGACGCGGGAGCATCAATGAGCAGTTCTTC. Translated: CSARRGSINEQFF.

This clonotype was found many times. The chain links TRBV20-1 to TRBJ1-1; perhaps TRBD1 as D (5 bases). With 6 bases removed from V and 7 bases from J, the gap between germline ends came to 15 bases. The CDR3 is 12 residues long. The germline CDR1 and CDR2 sequences are DFQATT and SNEGSKA (reference sequence). CDR3 protein: CSAHRRGVEAFF. CDR3 DNA: TGCAGTGCCCACCGGCGGGGGGTTGAAGCTTTCTTT.

This clonotype was counted ten times or more. In DNA, the CDR3 is TGCGCCAGCAGCTTGCAGCTGTCCTACGAGCAGTACTTC. Amino acids: CASSLQLSYEQYF. The chain recombines TRBV5-1 with TRBJ2-7; D gene uncertain. The germline CDR1 and CDR2 sequences are SGHRS and YFSETQ. The CDR3 length is 13 residues. Trimming removed 1 base at V and 1 base at J, with 6 bases between.

This clonotype occurred many times. This rearrangement joins TRBV27 to TRBJ2-7; weak D call: TRBD1 (5 bases). V was pared by 2 bases and J by 3 bases, with 14 bases between. The germline gives CDR1 MNHEY, CDR2 SMNVEV (reference sequence). The CDR3 loop spans 15 amino acids. This CDR3 reads CASSLEGHPNYEQYF. The CDR3 DNA follows: TGTGCCAGCAGTTTAGAAGGACACCCCAACTACGAGCAGTACTTC.

The chain joins TRBV19 to TRBJ2-7; D might be TRBD1 or TRBD2, each matching 5 bases. CDR1 and CDR2 (germline): LNHDA, SQIVND (reference sequence). V gave up 10 bases and J gave up 0 bases, with 10 bases separating them. The CDR3 sequence is 12 residues long. This CDR3 is CATRDPSYEQYF. The CDR3 DNA is TGTGCCACCCGGGACCCCTCCTACGAGCAGTACTTC.

Ten or more counts support this clonotype. The J gene is TRBJ2-3, the V gene TRBV29-1, with TRBD2 as a possible D gene (6 bases). Trimming removed 6 bases at V and 5 bases at J, with 12 bases between. The CDR3 runs 12 residues. The germline V gene encodes CDR1 SQVTM and CDR2 ANQGSEA. The CDR3 coding sequence is TGCAGCGTCGGGACTTGGGGAGATACGCAGTATTTT. Translated, it gives CSVGTWGDTQYF.

This clonotype has ten or more counts. This chain uses TRBV10-3 with TRBJ1-4, with 7 bases aligning to TRBD1. Germline trimming cut 6 bases from V and 1 base from J; bases unmatched to any gene: 2. The CDR3 runs 14 residues. CDR1 and CDR2 from the germline V gene are ENHRY and SYGVKD. CDR3 in DNA: TGTGCCATCAGCGCAGGGGGAACTAATGAAAAACTGTTTTTT. Its protein product is CAISAGGTNEKLFF.

This clonotype was recorded a few times. The rearrangement links TRBV6-2 or TRBV6-3 to TRBJ2-1; 9 bases are a match to TRBD2. V shed 2 bases and J 6 bases; nucleotides not matched to a gene: 5. The V gene's germline CDR1 is MNHEY and CDR2 SVGEGT. The length of the CDR3 is 15 residues. CDR3 sequence: CASSYASGTVNEQFF. CDR3 bases: TGTGCCAGCAGTTACGCTAGCGGGACCGTCAATGAGCAGTTCTTC.

This clonotype has at least ten counts. The rearrangement uses TRBV12-3 or TRBV12-4 and TRBJ2-7; TRBD1 matches 7 bases. This CDR3 comprises 13 residues. V dropped 5 bases and J dropped 2; count of bases not matched to a gene: 3. CDR3 DNA: TGTGCCAGCAGTAAAGGGACAGCCTACGAGCAGTACTTC. This translates into CASSKGTAYEQYF.

This clonotype showed up many times. The chain links TRBV5-6 to TRBJ2-7; 7 nucleotides match TRBD1. There are 14 residues in the CDR3. The germline V gene has CDR1 SGHDT and CDR2 YYEEEE. The V gene end was trimmed by 4 bases and the J gene end by 3 bases; junction bases not matched to a gene: 7. CDR3 region: CASSRTGASYEQYF. The CDR3 nucleotides read TGTGCCAGCAGCCGCACAGGGGCAAGCTACGAGCAGTACTTC.

J is TRBJ1-4 and V is TRBV6-5, with D maybe TRBD1 (6 bases). This CDR3 has 15 amino acids. Trimming pared 0 bases from V and 4 bases from J, leaving 9 bases between. Germline V lookup: CDR1 MNHEY, CDR2 SVGAGI. CDR3 protein: CASSYSGGLNEKLFF. CDR3 nucleotides: TGTGCCAGCAGTTACTCGGGGGGGCTTAATGAAAAACTGTTTTTT.

This clonotype was recorded many times. The rearrangement links TRBV20-1 to TRBJ2-3; a weak D match, TRBD2 (6 bases). V lost 0 bases, J lost 4 bases, and 17 bases lay in between. The CDR3 runs 16 residues. Germline V CDR1 and CDR2: DFQATT, SNEGSKA (reference sequence). The CDR3 coding sequence is TGCAGTGCTAGAGATCTCGGGTCGGGAGTTCCAGATACGCAGTATTTT. Residues: CSARDLGSGVPDTQYF.

This clonotype was found many times. V gene TRBV12-3 or TRBV12-4 combines with J gene TRBJ2-5; 8 nucleotides agree with TRBD1. This CDR3 is 13 amino acids long. V lost 2 bases, J lost 5 bases, and 1 base stayed unmatched. This chain's CDR3 is CASSLTGGETQYF. CDR3 nucleotide sequence: TGTGCCAGCAGTTTAACAGGGGGTGAGACCCAGTACTTC.

This clonotype was recorded many times. The rearrangement uses TRBV3-1 and TRBJ1-6; 10 nucleotides line up with TRBD1. The CDR3 spans 14 residues. Germline V gene sequence: CDR1 LGHDT, CDR2 YNNKEL (reference sequence). With 5 bases clipped from V and 9 bases from J, the junction kept 4 bases outside the gene matches. The CDR3 region is CASSSRDRGSPLHF. The CDR3 DNA reads as TGTGCCAGCAGCTCCCGGGACAGGGGTTCACCCCTCCACTTT.

This clonotype appeared many times. This chain joins TRBV6-2 or TRBV6-3 and TRBJ1-2; D may be TRBD1 (6 bases). From germline, CDR1 is MNHEY and CDR2 SVGEGT. The germline V and J ends were trimmed by 5 bases and 3 bases, with 10 bases remaining between them. This CDR3 comprises 13 residues. DNA for the CDR3: TGTGCCAGCAGTCCGGACAGCGACTATGGCTACACCTTC. It codes for CASSPDSDYGYTF.

This clonotype was seen repeatedly, ten times or more. The genes are TRBV7-8 and TRBJ2-1; D remains unclear. This CDR3 has 17 residues. Germline V CDR1 and CDR2: SGHVS, FQNEAQ. V lost 5 bases and J lost 4, with 21 bases in between. The CDR3: CASSPTRRAEVYNEQFF. The CDR3 coding sequence is TGTGCCAGCAGCCCCACCCGACGGGCTGAAGTTTACAATGAGCAGTTCTTC.

The chain couples TRBV5-5 to TRBJ2-3; possibly TRBD2 for D (6 bases). Germline V lookup: CDR1 SGHKS, CDR2 YYEKEE (reference sequence). V lost 3 bases, J lost 7 bases, and 15 bases lay in between. CDR3 length: 14 residues. This CDR3 is CASSWNWDLNTQYF. As DNA, the CDR3 is TGTGCCAGCAGCTGGAATTGGGACTTAAATACGCAGTATTTT.

This clonotype has at least ten counts. The chain carries TRBV20-1 and TRBJ2-2, with 8 bases fitting TRBD1. The CDR3 spans 16 residues. CDR1 is DFQATT, CDR2 SNEGSKA, per germline (reference sequence). V dropped 5 bases and J dropped 6; count of bases not matched to a gene: 14. The CDR3 DNA is TGCAGTGCTTCAACCCGCGGCAGGGGGCTATCCGGGGAGCTGTTTTTT. This codes for CSASTRGRGLSGELFF.

This clonotype was recorded many times. This chain joins TRBV12-3 or TRBV12-4 and TRBJ2-7; no clear D. V was cut by 1 base and J by 6 bases, with 13 bases left in between. The CDR3 is made up of 14 amino acids. This chain's CDR3 is CASSLGWGSPEQYF. DNA for the CDR3: TGTGCCAGCAGTTTAGGCTGGGGTAGTCCCGAGCAGTACTTC.

This clonotype was detected many times. Here the CDR3 reads CASLTIRGSRPGELFF. DNA for the CDR3: TGTGCCAGCCTTACCATCAGGGGAAGTCGTCCCGGGGAGCTGTTTTTT. The chain links TRBV6-2 or TRBV6-3 to TRBJ2-2; D may be TRBD1 (6 bases). Germline-derived CDR1 and CDR2 are MNHEY and SVGEGT. The CDR3 spans 16 residues. V was pared by 8 bases and J by 6 bases, with 22 bases between.

Comment on this clonotype: A much larger clone lies one base from this, so it may be a read error. The V call is TRBV5-5, the J call TRBJ2-2, with D unresolved. The CDR3 runs 12 residues. Germline V gives CDR1 SGHKS, CDR2 YYEKEE (reference sequence). The CDR3 sequence: CTSSLESGELFF. Here the CDR3 DNA reads TGTACCAGCAGCTTGGAATCCGGGGAGCTGTTTTTT.

Concerning this clonotype itself: A read error may explain this, as a much larger clone is one base away. The chain employs TRBV20-1 and TRBJ2-4; TRBD2 is a possible D gene (6 bases). The V end lost 5 bases, the J end lost 9 bases, and 17 bases lay between the germline ends. Germline lookup yields CDR1 DFQATT and CDR2 SNEGSKA (reference sequence). CDR3 length equals 13 residues. CDR3 sequence reads: CSAAIAAESIQYF. Written as DNA, the CDR3 is TGCAGTGCTGCGATAGCGGCTGAAAGCATTCAGTACTTC.

With respect to this clonotype: With a much larger clone just one base away, this may be a read error. The chain carries TRBV7-9 and TRBJ2-7, with a weak D call TRBD2 (5 bases). CDR1 SEHNR and CDR2 FQNEAQ come from the germline V gene (reference sequence). This CDR3 spans 14 amino acids. The CDR3 protein is CASSLGQEGYAQYF. CDR3 coding DNA: TGTGCCAGCAGCTTGGGTCAAGAGGGCTACGCGCAGTACTTC.

The table lists this clonotype with many counts. The V call is TRBV7-6, the J call TRBJ2-1, with 8 bases matching TRBD2. The CDR3 length is 16 residues. V trimming: 5 bases; J trimming: 6 bases; junction bases outside the gene matches: 12. Germline CDR1 and CDR2: SGHVS and FNYEAQ. CDR3 DNA sequence: TGTGCCAGCAGCCCCCTCAGCGGGAGTTCCCCCAATGAGCAGTTCTTC. Its translation is CASSPLSGSSPNEQFF.

In its sample, this clonotype was seen a few times. The chain employs TRBV28 and TRBJ2-2, with TRBD2 identical over 8 bases. Germline CDR1 MDHEN, CDR2 SYDVKM. Trimming cost V 7 bases and J 1 base; bases outside gene matches: 2. This CDR3 region has 14 residues. The CDR3 DNA reads as TGTGCCAGCAAAAGCGGGGGGAACACCGGGGAGCTGTTTTTT. Encoded protein: CASKSGGNTGELFF.